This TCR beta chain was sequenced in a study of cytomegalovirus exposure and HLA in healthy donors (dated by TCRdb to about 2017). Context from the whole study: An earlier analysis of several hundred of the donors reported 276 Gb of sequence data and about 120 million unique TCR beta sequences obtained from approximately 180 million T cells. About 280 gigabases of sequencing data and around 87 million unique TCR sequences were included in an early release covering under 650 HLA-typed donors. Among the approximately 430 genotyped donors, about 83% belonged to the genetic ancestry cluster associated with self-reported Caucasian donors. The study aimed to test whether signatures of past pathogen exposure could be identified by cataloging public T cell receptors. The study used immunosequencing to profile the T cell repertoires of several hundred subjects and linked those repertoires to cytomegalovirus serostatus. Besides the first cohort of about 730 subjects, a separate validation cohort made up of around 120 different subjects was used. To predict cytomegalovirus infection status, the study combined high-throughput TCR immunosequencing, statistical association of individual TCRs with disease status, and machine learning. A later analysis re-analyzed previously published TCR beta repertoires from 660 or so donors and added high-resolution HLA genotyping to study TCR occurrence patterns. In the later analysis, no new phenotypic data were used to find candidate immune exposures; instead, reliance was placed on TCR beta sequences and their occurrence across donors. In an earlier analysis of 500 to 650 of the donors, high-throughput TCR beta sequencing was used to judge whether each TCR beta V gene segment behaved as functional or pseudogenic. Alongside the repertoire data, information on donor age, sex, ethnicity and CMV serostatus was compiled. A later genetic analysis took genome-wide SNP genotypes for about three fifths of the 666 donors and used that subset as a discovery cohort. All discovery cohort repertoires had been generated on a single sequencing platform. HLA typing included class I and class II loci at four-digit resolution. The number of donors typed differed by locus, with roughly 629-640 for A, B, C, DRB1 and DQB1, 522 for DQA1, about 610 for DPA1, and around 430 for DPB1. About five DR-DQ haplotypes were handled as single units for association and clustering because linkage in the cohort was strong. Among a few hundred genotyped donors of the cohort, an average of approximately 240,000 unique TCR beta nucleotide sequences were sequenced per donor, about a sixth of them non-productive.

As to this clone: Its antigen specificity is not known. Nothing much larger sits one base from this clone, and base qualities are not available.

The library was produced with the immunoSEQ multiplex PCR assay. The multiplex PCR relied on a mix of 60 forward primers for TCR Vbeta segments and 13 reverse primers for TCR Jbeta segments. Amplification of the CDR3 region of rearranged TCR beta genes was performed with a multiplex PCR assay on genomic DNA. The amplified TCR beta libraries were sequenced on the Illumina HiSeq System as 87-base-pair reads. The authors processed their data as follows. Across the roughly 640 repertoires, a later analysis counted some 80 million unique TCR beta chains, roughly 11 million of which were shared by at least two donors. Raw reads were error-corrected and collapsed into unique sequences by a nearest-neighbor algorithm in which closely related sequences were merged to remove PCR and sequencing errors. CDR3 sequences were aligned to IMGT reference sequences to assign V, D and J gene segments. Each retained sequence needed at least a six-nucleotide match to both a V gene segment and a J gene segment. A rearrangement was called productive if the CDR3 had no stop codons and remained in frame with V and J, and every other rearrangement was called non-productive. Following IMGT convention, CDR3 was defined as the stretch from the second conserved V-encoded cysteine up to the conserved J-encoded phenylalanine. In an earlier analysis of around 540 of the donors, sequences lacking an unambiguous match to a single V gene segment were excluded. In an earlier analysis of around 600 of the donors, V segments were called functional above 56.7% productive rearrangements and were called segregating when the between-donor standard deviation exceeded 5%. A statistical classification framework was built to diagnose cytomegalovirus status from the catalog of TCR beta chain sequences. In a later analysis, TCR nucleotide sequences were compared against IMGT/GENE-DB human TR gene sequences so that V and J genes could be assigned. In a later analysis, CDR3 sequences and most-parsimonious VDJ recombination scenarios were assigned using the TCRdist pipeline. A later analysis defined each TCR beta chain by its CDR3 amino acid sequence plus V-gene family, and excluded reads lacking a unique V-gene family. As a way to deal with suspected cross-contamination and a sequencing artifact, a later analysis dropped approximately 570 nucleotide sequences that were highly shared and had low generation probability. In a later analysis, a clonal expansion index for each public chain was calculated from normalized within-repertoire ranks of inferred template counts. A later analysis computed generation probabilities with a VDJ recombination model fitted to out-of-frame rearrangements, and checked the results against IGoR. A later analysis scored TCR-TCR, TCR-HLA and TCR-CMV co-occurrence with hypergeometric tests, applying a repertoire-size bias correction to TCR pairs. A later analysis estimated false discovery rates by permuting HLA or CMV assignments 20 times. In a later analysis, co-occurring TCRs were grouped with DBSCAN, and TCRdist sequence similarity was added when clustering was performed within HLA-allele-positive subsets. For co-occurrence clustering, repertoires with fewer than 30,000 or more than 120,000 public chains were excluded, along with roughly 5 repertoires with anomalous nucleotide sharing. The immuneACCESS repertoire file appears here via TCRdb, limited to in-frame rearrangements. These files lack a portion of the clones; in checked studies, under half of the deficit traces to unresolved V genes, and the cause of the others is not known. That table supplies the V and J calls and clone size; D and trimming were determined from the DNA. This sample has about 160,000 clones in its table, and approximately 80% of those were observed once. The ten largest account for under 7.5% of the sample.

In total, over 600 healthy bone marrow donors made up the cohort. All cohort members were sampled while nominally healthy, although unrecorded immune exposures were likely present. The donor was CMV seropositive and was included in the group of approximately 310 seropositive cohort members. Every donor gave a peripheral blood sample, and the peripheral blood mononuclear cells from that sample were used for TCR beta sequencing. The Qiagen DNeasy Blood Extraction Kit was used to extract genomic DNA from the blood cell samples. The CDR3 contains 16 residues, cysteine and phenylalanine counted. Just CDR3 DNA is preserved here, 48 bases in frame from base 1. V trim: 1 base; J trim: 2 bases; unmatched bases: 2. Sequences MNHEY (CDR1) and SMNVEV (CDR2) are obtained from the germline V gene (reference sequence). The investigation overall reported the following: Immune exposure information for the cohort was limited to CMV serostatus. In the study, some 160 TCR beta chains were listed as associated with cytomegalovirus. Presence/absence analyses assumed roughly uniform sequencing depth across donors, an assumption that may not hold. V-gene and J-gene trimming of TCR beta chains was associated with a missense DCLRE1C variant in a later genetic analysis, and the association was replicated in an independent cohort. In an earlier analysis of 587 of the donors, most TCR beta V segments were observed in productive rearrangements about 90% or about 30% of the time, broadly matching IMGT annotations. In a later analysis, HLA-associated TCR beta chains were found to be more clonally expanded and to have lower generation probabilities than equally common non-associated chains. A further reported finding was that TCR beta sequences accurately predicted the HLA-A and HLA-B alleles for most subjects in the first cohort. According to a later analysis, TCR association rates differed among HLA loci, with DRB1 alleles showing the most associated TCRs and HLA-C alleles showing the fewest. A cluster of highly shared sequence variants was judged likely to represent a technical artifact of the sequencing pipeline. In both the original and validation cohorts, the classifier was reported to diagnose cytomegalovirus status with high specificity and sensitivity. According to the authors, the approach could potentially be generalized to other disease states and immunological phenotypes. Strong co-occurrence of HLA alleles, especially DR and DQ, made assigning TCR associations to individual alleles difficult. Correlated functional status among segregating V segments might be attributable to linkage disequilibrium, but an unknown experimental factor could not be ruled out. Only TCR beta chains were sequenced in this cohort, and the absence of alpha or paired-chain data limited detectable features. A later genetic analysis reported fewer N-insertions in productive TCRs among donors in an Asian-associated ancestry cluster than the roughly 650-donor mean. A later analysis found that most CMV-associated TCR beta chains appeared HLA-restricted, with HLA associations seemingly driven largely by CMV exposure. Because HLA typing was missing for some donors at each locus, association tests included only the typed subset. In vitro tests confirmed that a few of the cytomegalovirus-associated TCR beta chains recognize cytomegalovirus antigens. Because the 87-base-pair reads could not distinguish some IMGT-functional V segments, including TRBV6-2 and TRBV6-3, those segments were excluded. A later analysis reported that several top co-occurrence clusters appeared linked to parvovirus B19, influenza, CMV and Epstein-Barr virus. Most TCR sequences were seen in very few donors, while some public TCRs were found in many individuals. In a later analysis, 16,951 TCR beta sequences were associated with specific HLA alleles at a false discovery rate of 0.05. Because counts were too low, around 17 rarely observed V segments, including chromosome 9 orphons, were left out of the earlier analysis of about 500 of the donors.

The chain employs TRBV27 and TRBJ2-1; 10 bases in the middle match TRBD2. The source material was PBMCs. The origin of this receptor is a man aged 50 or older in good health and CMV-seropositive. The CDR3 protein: CASSLYSGGPYNEQFF. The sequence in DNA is TGTGCCAGCAGTTTATATAGCGGGGGGCCCTACAATGAGCAGTTCTTC.